This section outlines one T cell receptor beta chain sequence together with its context. No antigen is known for it. Some clones are missing from TCRdb's copy, which holds only in-frame ones; the method was immunoSEQ multiplex PCR. Of 72,000 or so clones listed, about 85% are singletons. The data stem from a study of OX40 agonist ivuxolimab in advanced cancers. Turning to the study itself: Treatment of patients was with ivuxolimab, an agonistic anti-OX40 (CD134) antibody. Broader study findings: Low normalized T-cell clonal expansion was also seen in some nonresponders.

Trimming took 1 base from V and 2 from J, leaving 8 bases between them. This CDR3 has 14 residues. CDR1 and CDR2 from the germline V gene are SGHVS and FNYEAQ. Source: CD4+ or CD8+ T cells sorted from blood, taken in a trial of the OX40 agonist ivuxolimab. V usage is TRBV7-6 and J usage is TRBJ1-2, with unresolved D. The sequence came from an adult with an advanced solid tumor such as melanoma, head and neck, liver or kidney cancer. The CDR3, as DNA: TGTGCCAGCAGCTTAGACGGACGGAACTATGGCTACACCTTC. Residues: CASSLDGRNYGYTF.